Listed below are T cell receptor beta chains from one sample, sequenced in a study of OX40 agonist ivuxolimab in advanced cancers. The data were produced by immunoSEQ multiplex PCR, yet TCRdb's version contains in-frame clones alone and is incomplete. In the table there are about 53,000 clones, roughly nine tenths of which are singletons. Sequencing was performed on CD4+ or CD8+ T cells sorted from blood, taken in a trial of the OX40 agonist ivuxolimab. All receptors derive from an adult with an advanced solid tumor such as melanoma, head and neck, liver or kidney cancer. The CDR3 runs from the conserved cysteine through the conserved F or W. D genes are given only for firm matches.

15 TRBJ2-7 TRBD1 TRBV7-9 TGTGCCAGCAGCTTAGCGACAGGGGGCTCACACGAGCAGTACTTC CASSLATGGSHEQYF
16 TRBJ2-3 TRBD2 TRBV4-3 TGCGCCAGCAGCCAAGATCCTAGCGGGGGCACAGATACGCAGTATTTT CASSQDPSGGTDTQYF
16 TRBJ1-3 TRBD1 TRBV7-2 TGTGCCAGCAGCTTTATGACAGGGCGGTACGGAAACACCATATATTTT CASSFMTGRYGNTIYF